This entry concerns a single T cell receptor beta chain. In the authors' workflow: Reference gene primer amplification in the assay estimated nucleated cell counts. Measured with immunoSEQ multiplex PCR; TCRdb has only the in-frame clones, and not every one. V, J and clone size are taken as reported in that table, and D and trimming were inferred from the DNA itself. The table lists 290,000 or so clones, 90% of them singletons. This entry comes from a study of blood T cell repertoires in COVID-19. Study information: Some COVID-19 samples were acute and others convalescent; all came from the United States, Italy and Spain. The analysed material was cDNA or gDNA that came from T cells, B-cell-depleted T cells, or PBMCs.

V lost 3 bases, J lost 4 bases, and 6 bases stayed unmatched. The CDR3 contains 15 residues. Germline values: CDR1 KGHSH, CDR2 LQKENI. Those who participated ranged in age from roughly 18 to 90 years and resided in about two dozen US areas. This sequence originates from a woman between 18 and 30 years old with acute COVID-19. The chain has TRBV18 and TRBJ2-3; 8 bases align to TRBD2. The material sequenced was PBMCs or T cells enriched from blood (not recorded which). CDR3 loop: CASSPPAGVPDTQYF. The CDR3 DNA sequence: TGTGCCAGCTCACCCCCAGCGGGAGTCCCAGATACGCAGTATTTT.